The text below deals with one T cell receptor (beta chain). Its recognized antigen is unknown. It has no much larger one-base neighbor in the sample; base qualities were not kept. The library was prepared using the immunoSEQ multiplex PCR assay. For the multiplex PCR, a mixture combining 60 forward primers for TCR Vbeta segments and 13 reverse primers for TCR Jbeta segments was used. Amplification of the CDR3 region of rearranged TCR beta genes was performed with a multiplex PCR assay on genomic DNA. The Illumina HiSeq System was used to sequence the amplified TCR beta libraries as 87-base-pair reads. The authors' analysis ran thus. Across the 700 or so repertoires, a later analysis counted 60 million to 90 million unique TCR beta chains, roughly 11 million of which were shared by at least two donors. To remove PCR and sequencing errors, raw reads were error-corrected and collapsed into unique sequences using a nearest-neighbor algorithm that merged closely related sequences. V, D and J gene segments were assigned by aligning CDR3 sequences to IMGT reference sequences. For a sequence to be retained, at least a six-nucleotide match to both a V gene segment and a J gene segment was required. Rearrangements were called productive when the CDR3 lacked stop codons and stayed in frame with V and J; all others were non-productive. Following IMGT convention, CDR3 was defined as the stretch from the second conserved V-encoded cysteine to the conserved J-encoded phenylalanine. The earlier analysis of 587 of the donors excluded sequences that lacked an unambiguous match to a single V gene segment. An earlier analysis of about 600 of the donors called V segments functional above 56.7% productive rearrangements and segregating when the between-donor standard deviation exceeded 5%. A statistical classification framework was developed to diagnose cytomegalovirus status using the catalog of TCR beta chain sequences. In a later analysis, TCR nucleotide sequences were compared against IMGT/GENE-DB human TR gene sequences so that V and J genes could be assigned. Using the TCRdist pipeline, a later analysis assigned CDR3 sequences along with most-parsimonious VDJ recombination scenarios. In a later analysis, each TCR beta chain was defined by its CDR3 amino acid sequence together with its V-gene family, and reads without a unique V-gene family were excluded. As a way to deal with suspected cross-contamination and a sequencing artifact, a later analysis dropped hundreds of nucleotide sequences that were highly shared and had low generation probability. For each public chain, a later analysis derived a clonal expansion index from normalized ranks of inferred template counts within each repertoire. A later analysis computed generation probabilities with a VDJ recombination model fitted to out-of-frame rearrangements, and checked the results against IGoR. In a later analysis, hypergeometric tests were used to score TCR-TCR, TCR-HLA and TCR-CMV co-occurrence, with a repertoire-size bias correction applied to TCR pairs. False discovery rates were estimated in a later analysis by permuting HLA or CMV assignments 20 times. In a later analysis, co-occurring TCRs were grouped using DBSCAN, with TCRdist sequence similarity added in when clustering inside HLA-allele-positive subsets. Repertoires with fewer than 30,000 or more than 120,000 public chains, plus five repertoires with anomalous nucleotide sharing, were excluded from co-occurrence clustering. As stored in TCRdb, this immuneACCESS dataset retains in-frame rearrangements with V and J assigned. A fraction of the clones does not appear; measured against another copy, unresolved V genes explain less than half of the discrepancy, and the remainder lacks a known reason. V and J calls and clone size are copied from that table; D and trimming were computed from the DNA. The sample contains about 170,000 clones, about three quarters of them found a single time. Clones ranked in the top ten supply 0.6% to 0.95% of the sample.

This specimen comes from a study of cytomegalovirus exposure and HLA in healthy donors (dated by TCRdb to the late 2010s). Concerning the study at large: According to an earlier analysis of a few hundred of the donors, about 179 million T cells yielded 117 million unique TCR beta sequences and less than 300 Gb of sequence data. About 310 gigabases of sequencing data and 70 million to 85 million unique TCR sequences were included in an early release covering over 600 HLA-typed donors. Among the roughly 400 genotyped donors, around 79% belonged to the genetic ancestry cluster associated with self-reported Caucasian donors. The study aimed to test whether signatures of past pathogen exposure could be identified by cataloging public T cell receptors. The study used immunosequencing to profile the T cell repertoires of under 700 subjects and linked those repertoires to cytomegalovirus serostatus. Besides the first cohort of some 670 subjects, a separate validation cohort made up of about 120 different subjects was used. The study combined high-throughput TCR immunosequencing, statistical association of individual TCRs with disease status, and machine learning to predict cytomegalovirus infection status. In a later analysis, previously published TCR beta repertoires from 550 to 700 donors were re-analyzed and high-resolution HLA genotyping was added so that TCR occurrence patterns could be studied. The later analysis used no new phenotypic data to find candidate immune exposures, relying instead on TCR beta sequences and their occurrence across donors. An earlier analysis of about 620 of the donors applied high-throughput TCR beta sequencing to assess whether each TCR beta V gene segment acted as functional or pseudogenic. Donor age, sex, ethnicity and CMV serostatus were compiled alongside the repertoire data. In a later genetic analysis, genome-wide SNP genotypes for about three fifths of the 666 donors were used, and that subset was treated as a discovery cohort. All discovery cohort repertoires had been generated using a single sequencing platform. Class I and class II HLA loci were covered by the typing at four-digit resolution. Typing coverage differed by locus: A, B, C, DRB1 and DQB1 were typed in roughly 629-630 donors, DQA1 in approximately 520, DPA1 in around 610, and DPB1 in about 450. A handful of DR-DQ haplotypes were handled as single units for association and clustering because linkage in the cohort was strong. Across 398 genotyped donors of the cohort, an average of roughly 200,000 unique TCR beta nucleotide sequences per donor were sequenced, and approximately 17% of those sequences were non-productive. The paper as a whole reports these results and caveats: Linkage disequilibrium might explain the correlated functional status among segregating V segments, but an unknown experimental factor could not be ruled out. In a later analysis, several top co-occurrence clusters were reported to appear linked to parvovirus B19, influenza, CMV and Epstein-Barr virus. Compared with the roughly 710-donor mean, donors in an Asian-associated ancestry cluster had fewer N-insertions in productive TCRs, according to a later genetic analysis. CMV serostatus was the only immune exposure information available for the cohort. The classifier was reported to diagnose cytomegalovirus status with high specificity and sensitivity in both the original and validation cohorts. While some public TCRs were present in many individuals, most TCR sequences turned up only very rarely across donors. A further reported finding was that TCR beta sequences accurately predicted the HLA-A and HLA-B alleles for most subjects in the first cohort. An association between a missense DCLRE1C variant and V-gene and J-gene trimming of TCR beta chains was found in a later genetic analysis and replicated in an independent cohort. Because the 87-base-pair reads could not distinguish some IMGT-functional V segments, including TRBV6-2 and TRBV6-3, those segments were excluded. A total of 164 TCR beta chains were listed by the study as associated with cytomegalovirus. In a later analysis, the rate of TCR association differed among HLA loci, with DRB1 alleles having the most associated TCRs and HLA-C alleles having the fewest. According to a later analysis, most CMV-associated TCR beta chains appeared to be HLA-restricted, and the HLA associations seemed to be driven largely by CMV exposure. It was suggested by the authors that the approach could potentially be generalized to other disease states and immunological phenotypes. This cohort had only TCR beta chains sequenced, and the lack of alpha or paired-chain data limited which features could be detected. In a later analysis, HLA-associated TCR beta chains showed more clonal expansion and lower generation probabilities than non-associated chains that were equally common. In vitro tests confirmed that a few of the cytomegalovirus-associated TCR beta chains recognize cytomegalovirus antigens. A cluster of highly shared sequence variants was judged likely to be a technical artifact of the sequencing pipeline. Because counts were too low, some 17 rarely observed V segments, including chromosome 9 orphons, were excluded from the earlier analysis of several hundred of the donors. Sequencing depth was assumed to be roughly uniform across donors in the presence/absence analyses, though that assumption may not hold. Because some donors lacked HLA typing at each locus, the association tests relied only on the typed subset. At a false discovery rate of 0.05, a later analysis linked some 17,000 TCR beta sequences to specific HLA alleles. Assigning TCR associations to individual alleles was difficult when HLA alleles, especially DR and DQ, strongly co-occurred. An earlier analysis of approximately 570 of the donors showed that most TCR beta V segments appeared in productive rearrangements either about 87% or about 30% of the time, which broadly matched IMGT annotations.

The cohort consisted of approximately 670 healthy bone marrow donors. All cohort members were sampled while nominally healthy, although unrecorded immune exposures were likely present. The donor tested CMV seronegative and was one of the 352 seronegative cohort members. A peripheral blood sample was provided by each donor, and peripheral blood mononuclear cells were used for TCR beta sequencing. Genomic DNA extraction from the blood cell samples was performed with the Qiagen DNeasy Blood Extraction Kit. From the cysteine up to the phenylalanine, the CDR3 has a length of 15 residues. Of all the DNA, just the CDR3 is kept, 45 bases in frame from base 1. CDR1 and CDR2 were assigned from the germline V gene as SGHTS and YDEGEE. At the junction V is shortened by 0 bases and J by 8 bases, with 17 bases in between.

This receptor was obtained from a female donor in good health and CMV-seronegative. This chain joins TRBV5-8 to TRBJ1-1; the best D guess is TRBD1, with 5 bases matching. The sample taken for sequencing was PBMCs. The CDR3 reads as follows: CASSLGWGGWSEAFF. The nucleotide sequence is given as TGTGCCAGCAGCTTGGGCTGGGGGGGGTGGAGCGAAGCTTTCTTT.